This TCR beta chain is drawn from a study of cytomegalovirus exposure and HLA in healthy donors. Study observations and caveats: Specific recognition of CMV antigens was confirmed in vitro for a few chains (all CMV-associated). Immune exposure was documented only through CMV serostatus.

The CDR3 extends over 14 amino acids. V lost 0 bases, J lost 5 bases, and 12 bases lay in between. Per germline, CDR1 SGHNT and CDR2 YYREEE (reference sequence). In regard to this clone: Its target is unknown.

The PCR had 60 Vbeta and 13 Jbeta primers. TCRdb keeps only in-frame clones here, not all; method: immunoSEQ multiplex PCR. Counted here are more than 50,000 clones, 85% occurring once; the ten biggest clones make up around a tenth. This chain links TRBV5-4 with TRBJ2-7; D is undetermined. Specimen: PBMCs. The origin of this receptor is a female donor in good health and CMV-seronegative. In DNA, the CDR3 is TGTGCCAGCAGCTTGGCCGGCGGATGGGACGAGCAGTACTTC. Encoded protein: CASSLAGGWDEQYF.